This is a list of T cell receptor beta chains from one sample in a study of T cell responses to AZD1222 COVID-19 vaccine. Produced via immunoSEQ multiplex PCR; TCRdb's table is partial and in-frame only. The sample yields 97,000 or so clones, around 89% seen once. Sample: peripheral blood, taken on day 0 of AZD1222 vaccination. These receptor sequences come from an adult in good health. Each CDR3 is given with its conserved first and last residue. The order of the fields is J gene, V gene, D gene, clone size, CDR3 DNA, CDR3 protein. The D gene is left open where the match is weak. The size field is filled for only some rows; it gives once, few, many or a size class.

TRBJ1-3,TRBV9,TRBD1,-,TGTGCCAGCAGCGCCTACACAGGGGATACTGGAAACACCATATATTTT,CASSAYTGDTGNTIYF
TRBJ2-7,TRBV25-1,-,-,TGTGCCAGCAGTGAATACGACAAGACCTACGAGCAGTACTTC,CASSEYDKTYEQYF
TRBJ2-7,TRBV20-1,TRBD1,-,TGCAGTGCTAGTTGGGACAGATCCTACGAGCAGTACTTC,CSASWDRSYEQYF
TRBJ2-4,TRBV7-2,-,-,TGTGCCAGCAGCTTTGAGTCTCTAGCCAAAAACATTCAGTACTTC,CASSFESLAKNIQYF
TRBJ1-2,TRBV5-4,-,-,TGTGCCAGCAGCGAGTCGGGTTATGGCTACACCTTC,CASSESGYGYTF
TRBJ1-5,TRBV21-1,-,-,TGTGCCAGCAGCAAAGAGGGGCGCCGAGGGGGCCCGGGGAATCAGCCCCAGCATTTT,CASSKEGRRGGPGNQPQHF
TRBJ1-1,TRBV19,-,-,TGTGCCAGTAGTAATGGTGGAGGAGCTTTCTTT,CASSNGGGAFF
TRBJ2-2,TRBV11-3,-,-,TGTGCCAGCAGCTTATTTGCCTCCGGGGAGCTGTTTTTT,CASSLFASGELFF
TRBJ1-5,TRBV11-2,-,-,TGTGCCAGCAGCGACTTCGGTTCCCCGAATCAGCCCCAGCATTTT,CASSDFGSPNQPQHF
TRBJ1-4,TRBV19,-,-,TGTGCCAGTAGATCAGGGGCGTCTAATGAAAAACTGTTTTTT,CASRSGASNEKLFF
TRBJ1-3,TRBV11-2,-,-,TGTGCCAGCAGCCGGCGATACTACCGAAACACCATATATTTT,CASSRRYYRNTIYF
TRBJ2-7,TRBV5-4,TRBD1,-,TGTGCCAGCAGCTTCGGGACAGGGGGCTACGAGCAGTACTTC,CASSFGTGGYEQYF
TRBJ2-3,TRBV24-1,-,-,TGTGCCACCAGTGAGGGAAGCGGGCGGGTTACAGATACGCAGTATTTT,CATSEGSGRVTDTQYF
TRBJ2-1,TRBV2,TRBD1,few,TGTGCCAGCACCACAGGGGGGAGCTCCTACAATGAGCAGTTCTTC,CASTTGGSSYNEQFF
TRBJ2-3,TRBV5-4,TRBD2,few,TGTGCCAGCGCGGGCGGGAGGTGGAAAGGAGATACGCAGTATTTT,CASAGGRWKGDTQYF